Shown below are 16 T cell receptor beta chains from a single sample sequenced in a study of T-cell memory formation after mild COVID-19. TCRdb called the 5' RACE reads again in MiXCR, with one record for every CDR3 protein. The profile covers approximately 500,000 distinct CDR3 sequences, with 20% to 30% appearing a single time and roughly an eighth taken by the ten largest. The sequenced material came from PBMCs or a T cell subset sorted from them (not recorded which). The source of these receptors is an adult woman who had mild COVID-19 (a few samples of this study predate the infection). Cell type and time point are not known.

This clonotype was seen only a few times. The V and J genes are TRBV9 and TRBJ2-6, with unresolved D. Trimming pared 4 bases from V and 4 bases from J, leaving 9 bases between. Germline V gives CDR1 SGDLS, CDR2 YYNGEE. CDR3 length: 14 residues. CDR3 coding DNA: TGTGCCAGCAGCACCCACGACGGGGCCAACGTCCTGACTTTC. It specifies CASSTHDGANVLTF. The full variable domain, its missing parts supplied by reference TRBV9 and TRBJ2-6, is DSGVTQTPKHLITATGQRVTLRCSPRSGDLSVYWYQQSLDQGLQFLIQYYNGEERAKGNILERFSAQQFPDLHSELNLSSLELGDSALYFCASSTHDGANVLTFGAGSRLTVL.

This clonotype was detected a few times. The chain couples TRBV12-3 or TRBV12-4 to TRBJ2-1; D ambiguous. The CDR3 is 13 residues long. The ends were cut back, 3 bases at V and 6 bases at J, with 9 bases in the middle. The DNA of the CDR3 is TGTGCCAGCAGTTTCTCCGCATCCAATGAGCAGTTCTTC. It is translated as CASSFSASNEQFF.

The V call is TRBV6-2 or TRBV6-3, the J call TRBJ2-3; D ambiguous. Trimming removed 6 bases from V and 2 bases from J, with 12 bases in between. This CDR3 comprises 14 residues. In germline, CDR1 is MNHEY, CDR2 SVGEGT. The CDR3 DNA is TGTGCCAGCAGCAGACTCCAAGCCACAGATACGCAGTATTTT. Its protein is CASSRLQATDTQYF.

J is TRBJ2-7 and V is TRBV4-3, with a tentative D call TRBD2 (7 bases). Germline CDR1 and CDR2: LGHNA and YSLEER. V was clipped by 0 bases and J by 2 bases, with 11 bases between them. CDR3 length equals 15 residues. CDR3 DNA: TGCGCCAGCAGCCAAGAAAGGGAGGGGGCCTACGAGCAGTACTTC. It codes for CASSQEREGAYEQYF.

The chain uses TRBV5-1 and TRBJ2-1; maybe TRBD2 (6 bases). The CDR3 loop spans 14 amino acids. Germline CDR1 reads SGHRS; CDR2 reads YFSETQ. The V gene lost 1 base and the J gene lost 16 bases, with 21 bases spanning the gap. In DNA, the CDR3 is TGCGCCAGCAGCTTGCCCGAAGGCGGGGCTCGTTATTTCTTC. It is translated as CASSLPEGGARYFF.

CDR3 DNA: TGTGCCACCAGCAGAGTAGGATGGGAGACCCAGTACTTC. Its protein product is CATSRVGWETQYF. This rearrangement joins TRBV15 to TRBJ2-5; D remains ambiguous. Germline loops: CDR1 LNHNV, CDR2 YYDKDF (reference sequence). This CDR3 comprises 13 residues. Trimming removed 1 base from V and 5 bases from J, with 8 bases in between.

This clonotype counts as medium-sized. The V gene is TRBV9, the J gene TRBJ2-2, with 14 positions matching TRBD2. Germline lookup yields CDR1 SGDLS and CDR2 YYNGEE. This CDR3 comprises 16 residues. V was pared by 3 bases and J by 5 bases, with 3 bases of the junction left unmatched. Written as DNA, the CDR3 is TGTGCCAGCAGCGGACTAGCGGGAGGGGGAACCGGGGAGCTGTTTTTT. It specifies CASSGLAGGGTGELFF.

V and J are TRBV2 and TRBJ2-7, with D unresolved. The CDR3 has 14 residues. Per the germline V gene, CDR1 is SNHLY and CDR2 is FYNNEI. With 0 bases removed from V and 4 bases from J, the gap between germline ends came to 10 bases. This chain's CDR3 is CASSEAGQIYEQYF. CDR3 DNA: TGTGCCAGCAGTGAAGCCGGCCAGATATACGAGCAGTACTTC.

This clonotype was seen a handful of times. The CDR3 region is CASSIMTSNQPQHF. The CDR3 bases are TGTGCCAGTAGTATAATGACTAGCAATCAGCCCCAGCATTTT. The chain carries TRBV19 and TRBJ1-5; unclear D gene. V shed 2 bases and J shed 0 bases, with 5 bases lying between them. The CDR3 totals 14 residues. The germline V gene has CDR1 LNHDA and CDR2 SQIVND (reference sequence).

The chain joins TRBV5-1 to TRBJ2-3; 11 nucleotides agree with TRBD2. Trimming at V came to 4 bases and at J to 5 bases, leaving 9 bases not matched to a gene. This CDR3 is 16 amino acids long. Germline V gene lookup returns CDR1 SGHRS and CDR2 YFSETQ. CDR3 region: CASSAHSGGAGDTQYF. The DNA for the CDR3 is TGCGCCAGCAGCGCCCATAGCGGGGGGGCAGGAGATACGCAGTATTTT.

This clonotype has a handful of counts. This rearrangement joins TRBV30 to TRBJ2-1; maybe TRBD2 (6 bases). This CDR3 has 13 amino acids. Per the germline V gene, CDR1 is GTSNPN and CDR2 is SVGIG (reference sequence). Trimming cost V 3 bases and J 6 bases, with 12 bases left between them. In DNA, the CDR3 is TGTGCCTGGAGAAGCAGCGGGCTCAATGAGCAGTTCTTC. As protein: CAWRSSGLNEQFF.

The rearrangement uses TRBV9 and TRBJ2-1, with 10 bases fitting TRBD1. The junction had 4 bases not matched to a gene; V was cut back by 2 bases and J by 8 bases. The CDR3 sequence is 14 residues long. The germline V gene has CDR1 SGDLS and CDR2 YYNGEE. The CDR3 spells CASSVDRGAHEQFF. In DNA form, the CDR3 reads TGTGCCAGCAGCGTGGACAGGGGGGCCCATGAGCAGTTCTTC.

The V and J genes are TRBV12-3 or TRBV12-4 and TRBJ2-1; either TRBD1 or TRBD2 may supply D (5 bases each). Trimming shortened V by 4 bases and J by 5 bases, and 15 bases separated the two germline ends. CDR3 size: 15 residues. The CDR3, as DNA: TGTGCCAGCAGTTCGACCGGGACGGTCAACAATGAGCAGTTCTTC. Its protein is CASSSTGTVNNEQFF.

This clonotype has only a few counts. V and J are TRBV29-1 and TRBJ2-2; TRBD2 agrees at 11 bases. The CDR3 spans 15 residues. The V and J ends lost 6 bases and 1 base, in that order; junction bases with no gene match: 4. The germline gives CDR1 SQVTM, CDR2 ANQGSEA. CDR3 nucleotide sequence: TGCAGCGTCCATCTAGCGGGGGGGAACACCGGGGAGCTGTTTTTT. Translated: CSVHLAGGNTGELFF.

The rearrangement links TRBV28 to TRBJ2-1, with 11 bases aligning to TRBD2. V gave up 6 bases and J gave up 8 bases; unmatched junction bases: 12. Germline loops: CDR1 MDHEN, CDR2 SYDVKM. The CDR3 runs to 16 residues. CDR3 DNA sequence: TGTGCCAGCAGCCCCGAGGCTAGCGGGGGGTCGGATGAGCAGTTCTTC. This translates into CASSPEASGGSDEQFF. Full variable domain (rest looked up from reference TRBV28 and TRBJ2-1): DVKVTQSSRYLVKRTGEKVFLECVQDMDHENMFWYRQDPGLGLRLIYFSYDVKMKEKGDIPEGYSVSREKKERFSLILESASTNQTSMYLCASSPEASGGSDEQFFGPGTRLTVL.

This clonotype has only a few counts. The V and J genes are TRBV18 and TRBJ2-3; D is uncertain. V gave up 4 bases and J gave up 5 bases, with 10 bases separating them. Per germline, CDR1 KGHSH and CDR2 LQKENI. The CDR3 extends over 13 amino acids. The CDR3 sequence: CASSRGFRDTQYF. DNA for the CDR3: TGTGCCAGCTCACGAGGTTTTCGAGATACGCAGTATTTT.